The rows below give T cell receptor beta chains drawn from one sample of a study of blood T cell repertoires in COVID-19. Clones were read by immunoSEQ multiplex PCR, and TCRdb kept only the in-frame ones, dropping some. The data contain roughly 150,000 clones, more than 65% of them singletons. The sequenced material came from peripheral blood. The receptors shown here come from a man between 65 and 80 years old with active or convalescent COVID-19. The CDR3 runs from the conserved cysteine through the conserved F or W. Rows give clone size only sometimes, using once, few, many, or a class for an expanded clone.

TRBV14	TRBJ2-1	few	CASTLAGGGEQFF
TRBV9	TRBJ2-3	-	CASSGSGSSTDTQYF
TRBV4-3	TRBJ2-3	few	CASSQDSPIRGDTQYF
TRBV6-5	TRBJ1-4	-	CASSSSQARGEKLFF
TRBV5-1	TRBJ1-1	-	CASSLDPTLNTEAFF
TRBV18	TRBJ2-7	-	CASSNTTTGSAEQYF
TRBV19	TRBJ1-1	-	CASLRTGNFMNTEAFF
TRBV3-1/TRBV3-2	TRBJ2-7	-	CASSQGRESGNEQYF
TRBV11-2	TRBJ2-1	-	CASSLDRGGPSYNEQFF
TRBV7-6	TRBJ2-1	-	CASSLGRGELRNEQFF
TRBV11-2	TRBJ2-5	few	CASSLGQGVKETQYF
TRBV12-5	TRBJ2-5	-	CASGLDWQLAKETQYF
TRBV14	TRBJ2-5	-	CASSRQYQETQYF
TRBV2	TRBJ2-1	-	CASGGTGGNEQFF
TRBV4-1	TRBJ1-2	-	CASSYGQGGDYGYTF
TRBV7-3	TRBJ2-6	-	CASSLTLRSAGANVLTF
TRBV15	TRBJ2-1	-	CATSTWGLAGMNEQFF
TRBV7-2	TRBJ2-1	-	CASSQTRGVYNEQFF
TRBV12-5	TRBJ1-5	few	CASSHDRGSSNQPQHF
TRBV5-1	TRBJ1-4	-	CASSSREGAEKLFF
TRBV6-2/TRBV6-3	TRBJ2-1	-	CASSYQGLAGVIEQFF
TRBV19	TRBJ1-6	once	CASSIGGTLTSSPLHF
TRBV7-2	TRBJ2-1	-	CASSFRTSGNEQFF
TRBV18	TRBJ2-1	-	CASPLGQGAGDEQFF
TRBV28	TRBJ2-5	-	CASARFSGLTQETQYF
TRBV2	TRBJ1-4	-	CATAGDRGYEKLFF
TRBV15	TRBJ1-4	-	CATSGARRETEKLFF
TRBV3-1/TRBV3-2	TRBJ2-6	-	CASSQSSGANVLTF
TRBV12-3/TRBV12-4	TRBJ1-5	-	CASRQQGGGPQHF
TRBV12-3/TRBV12-4	TRBJ1-5	-	CASSRDIQPQHF
TRBV19	TRBJ1-2	-	CASKAGGSYGYTF